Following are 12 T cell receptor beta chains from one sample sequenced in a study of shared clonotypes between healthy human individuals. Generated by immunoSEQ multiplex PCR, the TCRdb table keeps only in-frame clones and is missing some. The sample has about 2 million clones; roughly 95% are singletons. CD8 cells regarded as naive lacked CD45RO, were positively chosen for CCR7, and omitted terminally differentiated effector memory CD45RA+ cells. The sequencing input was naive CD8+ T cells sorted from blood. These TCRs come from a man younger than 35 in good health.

The CDR3, as DNA: TGTGCCAGCAGTTTCCAAAGCACAGATACGCAGTATTTT. Its protein is CASSFQSTDTQYF. The chain carries TRBV28 and TRBJ2-3; no definite D call. V lost 3 bases, J lost 0 bases, and 4 bases lay in between. The germline V gene encodes CDR1 MDHEN and CDR2 SYDVKM. The CDR3 consists of 13 residues.

The CDR3 sequence: CASSPIGAGELFF. Written as DNA, the CDR3 is TGTGCCAGCAGCCCAATTGGAGCCGGGGAGCTGTTTTTT. V and J are TRBV7-9 and TRBJ2-2, with unresolved D. The CDR3 consists of 13 residues. V gave up 5 bases and J gave up 6 bases, with 10 bases separating them. Germline CDR1 reads SEHNR; CDR2 reads FQNEAQ (reference sequence).

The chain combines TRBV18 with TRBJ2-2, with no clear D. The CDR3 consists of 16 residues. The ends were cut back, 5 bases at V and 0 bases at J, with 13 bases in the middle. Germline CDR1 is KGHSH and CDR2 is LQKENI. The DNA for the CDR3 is TGTGCCAGCTCATCTACAACTGCAGCGAACACCGGGGAGCTGTTTTTT. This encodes CASSSTTAANTGELFF.

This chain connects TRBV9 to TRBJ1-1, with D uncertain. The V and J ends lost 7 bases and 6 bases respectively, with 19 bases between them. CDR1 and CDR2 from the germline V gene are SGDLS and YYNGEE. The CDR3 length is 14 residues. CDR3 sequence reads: CASVPPGGLPEAFF. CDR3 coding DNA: TGTGCCAGCGTCCCCCCCGGAGGGTTGCCTGAAGCTTTCTTT. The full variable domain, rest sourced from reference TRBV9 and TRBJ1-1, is DSGVTQTPKHLITATGQRVTLRCSPRSGDLSVYWYQQSLDQGLQFLIQYYNGEERAKGNILERFSAQQFPDLHSELNLSSLELGDSALYFCASVPPGGLPEAFFGQGTRLTVV.

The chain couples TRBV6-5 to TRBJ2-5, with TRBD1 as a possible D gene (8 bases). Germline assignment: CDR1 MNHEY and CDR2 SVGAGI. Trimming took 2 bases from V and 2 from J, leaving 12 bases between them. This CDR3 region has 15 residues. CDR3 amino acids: CASSYTGGEQETQYF. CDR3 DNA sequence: TGTGCCAGCAGTTACACAGGGGGGGAACAAGAGACCCAGTACTTC.

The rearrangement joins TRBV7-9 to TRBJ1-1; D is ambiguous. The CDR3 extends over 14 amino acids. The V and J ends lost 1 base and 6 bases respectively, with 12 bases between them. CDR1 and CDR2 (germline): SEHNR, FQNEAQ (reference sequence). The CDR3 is CASSLVAGGPEAFF. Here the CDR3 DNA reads TGTGCCAGCAGCTTAGTGGCGGGAGGCCCTGAAGCTTTCTTT.

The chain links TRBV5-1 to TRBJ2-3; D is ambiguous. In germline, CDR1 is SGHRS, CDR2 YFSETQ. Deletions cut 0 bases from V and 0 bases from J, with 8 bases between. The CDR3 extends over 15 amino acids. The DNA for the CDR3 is TGCGCCAGCAGCTTGGACCGAACTAGCACAGATACGCAGTATTTT. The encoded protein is CASSLDRTSTDTQYF.

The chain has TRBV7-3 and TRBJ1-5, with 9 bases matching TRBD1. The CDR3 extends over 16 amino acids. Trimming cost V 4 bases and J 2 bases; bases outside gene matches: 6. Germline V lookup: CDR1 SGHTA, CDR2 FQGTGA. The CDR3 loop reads CASSYRGQGGNQPQHF. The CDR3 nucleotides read TGTGCCAGCAGCTACCGGGGACAGGGAGGCAATCAGCCCCAGCATTTT.

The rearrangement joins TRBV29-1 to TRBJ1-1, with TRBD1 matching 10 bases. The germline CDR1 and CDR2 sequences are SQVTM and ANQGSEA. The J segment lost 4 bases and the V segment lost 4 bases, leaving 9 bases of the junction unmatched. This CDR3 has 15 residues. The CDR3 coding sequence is TGCAGCGTTGCTGGGGACAGGGGAGGCTCCACTGAAGCTTTCTTT. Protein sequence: CSVAGDRGGSTEAFF.

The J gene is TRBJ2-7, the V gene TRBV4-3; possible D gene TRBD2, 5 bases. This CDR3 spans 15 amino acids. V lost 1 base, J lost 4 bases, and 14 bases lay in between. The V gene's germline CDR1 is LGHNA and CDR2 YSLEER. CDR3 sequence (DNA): TGCGCCAGCAGCCAAGCCGCCCGGGATGGGTACGAGCAGTACTTC. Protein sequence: CASSQAARDGYEQYF.

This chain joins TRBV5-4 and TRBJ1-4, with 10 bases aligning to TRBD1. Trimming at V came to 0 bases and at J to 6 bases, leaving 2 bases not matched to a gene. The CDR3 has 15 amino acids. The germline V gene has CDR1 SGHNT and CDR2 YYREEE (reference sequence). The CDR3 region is CASSLVGTGDEKLFF. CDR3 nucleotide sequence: TGTGCCAGCAGCTTGGTAGGGACAGGGGATGAAAAACTGTTTTTT. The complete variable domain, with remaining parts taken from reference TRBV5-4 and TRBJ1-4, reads ETGVTQSPTHLIKTRGQQVTLRCSSQSGHNTVSWYQQALGQGPQFIFQYYREEENGRGNFPPRFSGLQFPNYSSELNVNALELDDSALYLCASSLVGTGDEKLFFGSGTQLSVL.

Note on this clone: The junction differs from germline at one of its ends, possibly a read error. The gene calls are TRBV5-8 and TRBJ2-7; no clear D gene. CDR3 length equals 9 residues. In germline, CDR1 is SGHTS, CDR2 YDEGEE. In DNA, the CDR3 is TGTGCCAGCAGCAGGCAGGAAAACTTC. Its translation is CASSRQENF.